These 28 T cell receptor beta chains share one sample of origin, sequenced in a study of T cell repertoires in cytomegalovirus infection. These receptors' targets are unknown. TCRdb redid the calling of the reads with MiXCR, one entry per CDR3 protein. Of around 570,000 distinct CDR3 sequences listed, under 45% are singletons. Sample: cultured PBMCs, taken from culture after CMV antigen stimulation. These receptors were taken from a human donor in good health (CMV status not recorded). Some clones in this sample may be carry-over from other donors' samples.

The chain combines TRBV6-1 with TRBJ2-2; 7 bases are a match to TRBD2. This CDR3 has 16 amino acids. V lost 6 bases and J lost 2; bases outside the gene matches: 9. The V gene's germline CDR1 is MNHNS and CDR2 SASEGT. The CDR3 nucleotides read TGTGCCAGCAGAGCCCGGGGGGATAGAAACACCGGGGAGCTGTTTTTT. It specifies CASRARGDRNTGELFF.

The CDR3 loop is CASSQRGRQRGEKLFF. CDR3 coding DNA: TGCGCCAGCAGCCAAAGGGGCAGGCAGCGTGGGGAAAAACTGTTTTTT. This rearrangement joins TRBV4-1 to TRBJ1-4; maybe TRBD1 (5 bases). Trimming cost V 2 bases and J 8 bases, with 18 bases left between them. The length of the CDR3 is 16 residues. CDR1 MGHRA and CDR2 YSYEKL come from the germline V gene.

In its sample, this clonotype was seen once. This chain links TRBV7-2 with TRBJ2-3; D remains ambiguous. V was trimmed by 0 bases and J by 0 bases, leaving 13 bases between them. Per the germline V gene, CDR1 is SGHTA and CDR2 is FQGNSA. The CDR3 has 17 amino acids. CDR3: CASSLALTAVSTDTQYF. CDR3 coding DNA: TGTGCCAGCAGCTTAGCGCTGACCGCCGTGAGCACAGATACGCAGTATTTT.

This clonotype was observed a few times. This rearrangement joins TRBV12-3 or TRBV12-4 to TRBJ1-6, with D perhaps TRBD1 (5 bases). The CDR3 covers 13 residues. Deletions cut 6 bases from V and 7 bases from J, with 10 bases between. The CDR3 nucleotides are TGTGCCAGCAGCCGCAGGGCCAATTCACCCCTCCACTTT. Residues: CASSRRANSPLHF.

The rearrangement uses TRBV7-8 and TRBJ2-2; D is possibly TRBD2 (7 bases). CDR3 length: 17 amino acids. Germline CDR1 SGHVS, CDR2 FQNEAQ. V lost 1 base, J lost 2 bases, and 14 bases lay in between. The CDR3 sequence is CASSLGGGAVNTGELFF. As DNA, the CDR3 is TGTGCCAGCAGCTTAGGTGGGGGGGCGGTTAACACCGGGGAGCTGTTTTTT.

The chain combines TRBV2 with TRBJ2-3, with 9 bases matching TRBD2. V was clipped by 4 bases and J by 6 bases; unmatched bases: 11. CDR1 and CDR2 (germline): SNHLY, FYNNEI. This CDR3 is 16 amino acids long. CDR3 sequence (DNA): TGTGCCAGCAGTGTGGAGGTCGGGCTAGCGGGGGATACGCAGTATTTT. Translated: CASSVEVGLAGDTQYF.

This rearrangement joins TRBV6-5 to TRBJ1-1; weak D call: TRBD1 (5 bases). This CDR3 contains 14 residues. Germline loops: CDR1 MNHEY, CDR2 SVGAGI. V lost 0 bases and J lost 4, with 9 bases in between. The CDR3 region has the DNA TGTGCCAGCAGTTACTCGGGGGTCGCCACTGAAGCTTTCTTT. It is translated as CASSYSGVATEAFF.

This chain links TRBV7-2 with TRBJ2-7; 9 nucleotides agree with TRBD1. The CDR3 runs 16 residues. Germline V gene sequence: CDR1 SGHTA, CDR2 FQGNSA. J lost 4 bases, V lost 0 bases, and 7 bases had no gene match. The CDR3 DNA reads TGTGCCAGCAGCTTAGCCCCCGGGACAGGGCTTTACGAGCAGTACTTC. Its translation is CASSLAPGTGLYEQYF.

The chain couples TRBV11-3 to TRBJ2-1; 7 bases match TRBD2. CDR1 and CDR2 from the germline V gene are SGHNT and YENEEA. Trimming at V came to 5 bases and at J to 5 bases, leaving 6 bases not matched to a gene. There are 14 residues in the CDR3. Written as DNA, the CDR3 is TGTGCCAGCAGCCCGGGACTACCCGACAATGAGCAGTTCTTC. The encoded protein is CASSPGLPDNEQFF.

This clonotype was seen once. The V call is TRBV11-2, the J call TRBJ2-1; D might be TRBD1 or TRBD2, each matching 6 bases. Germline CDR1 is SGHAT and CDR2 is FQNNGV. There are 13 residues in the CDR3. With 6 bases removed from V and 4 bases from J, the gap between germline ends came to 10 bases. In DNA form, the CDR3 reads TGTGCCAGCAGTGGAGGGGGGTACAATGAGCAGTTCTTC. Encoded protein: CASSGGGYNEQFF.

In this sample, this clonotype turned up a few times. The chain couples TRBV7-2 to TRBJ1-1; no reliable D call. Trimming shortened V by 5 bases and J by 7 bases, and 17 bases separated the two germline ends. This CDR3 comprises 14 residues. CDR1 SGHTA and CDR2 FQGNSA come from the germline V gene. The CDR3 DNA reads as TGTGCCAGCAGCCCCGTCACGAGGCGCGGTGAAGCTTTCTTT. Protein sequence: CASSPVTRRGEAFF.

Note on this clonotype: The junction shows a germline mismatch at one end, possibly a read error. This chain connects TRBV11-2 to TRBJ1-2; 8 positions agree with TRBD1. The CDR3 runs to 17 residues. CDR1 is SGHAT, CDR2 FQNNGV, per germline. The CDR3 sequence is CVSHHLRTGRANYGYTF. The CDR3 DNA reads TGTGTCAGCCACCATCTCCGGACAGGGAGGGCTAACTATGGCTACACCTTC. Supplemented by reference TRBV11-2 and TRBJ1-2, the full variable domain reads EAGVAQSPRYKIIEKRQSVAFWCNPISGHATLYWYQQILGQGPKLLIQFQNNGVVDDSQLPKDRFSAERLKGVDSTLKIQPAKLEDSAVYLCVSHHLRTGRANYGYTFGSGTRLTVV.

The gene calls are TRBV29-1 and TRBJ1-1; D ambiguous. Per germline, CDR1 SQVTM and CDR2 ANQGSEA. This CDR3 spans 13 amino acids. The V and J ends lost 8 bases and 0 bases respectively, with 13 bases between them. CDR3 DNA sequence: TGCAGCTTTTCACATCAGATGAACACTGAAGCTTTCTTT. Translating gives CSFSHQMNTEAFF. The complete variable domain, with remaining parts taken from reference TRBV29-1 and TRBJ1-1, reads SAVISQKPSRDICQRGTSLTIQCQVDSQVTMMFWYRQQPGQSLTLIATANQGSEATYESGFVIDKFPISRPNLTFSTLTVSNMSPEDSSIYLCSFSHQMNTEAFFGQGTRLTVV.

This clonotype was seen at least ten times. V gene TRBV7-2 combines with J gene TRBJ1-4; D unresolved. Trimming pared 5 bases from V and 0 bases from J, leaving 7 bases between. This CDR3 has 14 residues. The germline V gene has CDR1 SGHTA and CDR2 FQGNSA. For the CDR3, the DNA is TGTGCCAGCAGCCGCGACACAACTAATGAAAAACTGTTTTTT. This encodes CASSRDTTNEKLFF.

In this sample, this clonotype turned up a few times. This chain joins TRBV19 and TRBJ2-7; TRBD2 matches at 11 bases. V shed 7 bases and J 2 bases; nucleotides not matched to a gene: 4. The CDR3 sequence is 14 residues long. Germline V gene data show CDR1 as LNHDA and CDR2 as SQIVND (reference sequence). The CDR3 coding sequence is TGTGCCAGTACCGGGACTAGCGGTGCCTACGAGCAGTACTTC. Its protein product is CASTGTSGAYEQYF.

This clonotype appeared a few times. This chain joins TRBV7-2 and TRBJ1-4; D call uncertain. The CDR3 sequence is 13 residues long. Trimming took 6 bases from V and 7 from J, leaving 12 bases between them. From germline, CDR1 is SGHTA and CDR2 FQGNSA. CDR3 DNA sequence: TGTGCCAGCAGTCAAAACCCAGGTGAAAAACTGTTTTTT. This encodes CASSQNPGEKLFF.

This chain joins TRBV7-8 and TRBJ2-5; no reliable D call. The germline CDR1 and CDR2 sequences are SGHVS and FQNEAQ. Trimming cost V 5 bases and J 5 bases, with 12 bases left between them. The CDR3 extends over 13 amino acids. This CDR3 reads CASSPRTSETQYF. Here the CDR3 DNA reads TGTGCCAGCAGCCCTCGGACCTCCGAGACCCAGTACTTC.

This clonotype was observed once. V gene TRBV12-3 or TRBV12-4 combines with J gene TRBJ1-3, with D possibly being TRBD1 (5 bases). This CDR3 is built from 11 residues. The V end lost 7 bases, the J end lost 9 bases, and 10 bases lay between the germline ends. The CDR3 bases are TGTGCCAGCACGTCCGGGGGCACCATATATTTT. Amino acids: CASTSGGTIYF.

The CDR3 region is CSARKTSGSFTDTQYF. Here the CDR3 DNA reads TGCAGTGCTCGAAAGACTAGCGGGAGTTTTACAGATACGCAGTATTTT. V gene TRBV20-1 combines with J gene TRBJ2-3, with 12 bases fitting TRBD2. CDR3 length equals 16 residues. Germline trimming cut 5 bases from V and 3 bases from J; bases unmatched to any gene: 9. Germline CDR1 and CDR2: DFQATT and SNEGSKA (reference sequence).

The rearrangement uses TRBV12-3 or TRBV12-4 and TRBJ2-5, with TRBD2 matching over 9 bases. Unmatched junction bases numbered 8, after V lost 3 bases and J lost 3 bases. The CDR3 contains 16 residues. CDR3 sequence: CASSFRSGSTKETQYF. In nucleotides, the CDR3 is TGTGCCAGCAGTTTTCGTAGCGGGAGTACAAAAGAGACCCAGTACTTC.

This clonotype was seen more than once but under ten times. V and J are TRBV6-2 or TRBV6-3 and TRBJ2-5; no reliable D call. The V gene's germline CDR1 is MNHEY and CDR2 SVGEGT. This CDR3 spans 14 amino acids. Trimming removed 6 bases at V and 4 bases at J, with 15 bases between. The CDR3 coding sequence is TGTGCCAGCAGCCCCCGCCCGGTAGCAGAGACCCAGTACTTC. Protein sequence: CASSPRPVAETQYF.

In its sample, this clonotype was seen a few times. This rearrangement joins TRBV7-9 to TRBJ1-5; a weak D match, TRBD1 (5 bases). Germline lookup yields CDR1 SEHNR and CDR2 FQNEAQ (reference sequence). The V end lost 5 bases, the J end lost 5 bases, and 16 bases lay between the germline ends. CDR3 size: 15 residues. CDR3 nucleotide sequence: TGTGCCAGCAGCCGAGGGAGGGGCACCGATCAGCCCCAGCATTTT. It codes for CASSRGRGTDQPQHF.

This clonotype turned up a few times. This rearrangement joins TRBV2 to TRBJ1-1; a possible D gene is TRBD1 (6 bases). The CDR3 loop spans 13 amino acids. Germline V gene sequence: CDR1 SNHLY, CDR2 FYNNEI. V shed 7 bases and J shed 4 bases, with 13 bases lying between them. This CDR3 is CASTMIGGTEAFF. The CDR3 DNA follows: TGTGCCAGCACTATGATAGGGGGCACTGAAGCTTTCTTT.

Comment on this clonotype: One end of the junction varies from germline; a read error may be responsible. This chain joins TRBV7-9 and TRBJ2-3, with 13 bases matching TRBD2. This CDR3 has 14 amino acids. Germline values: CDR1 SEHNR, CDR2 FQNEAQ (reference sequence). The CDR3 DNA follows: TGTGCCAGCAGCTTCAACGAACTAGCGGGGGGGGCGAATTTT. It codes for CASSFNELAGGANF.

The chain recombines TRBV7-2 with TRBJ2-7; TRBD2 aligns across 10 bases. CDR1 SGHTA and CDR2 FQGNSA come from the germline V gene. V shed 6 bases and J 3 bases; nucleotides not matched to a gene: 2. The CDR3 is made up of 13 amino acids. CDR3 bases: TGTGCCAGCAGAATAGCGGGGGGCTACGAGCAGTACTTC. As protein: CASRIAGGYEQYF.

The CDR3 loop is CASSPRTEHYIPNYGYTF. In nucleotides, the CDR3 is TGTGCCAGCAGTCCTCGGACAGAGCATTATATTCCCAACTATGGCTACACCTTC. The chain joins TRBV27 to TRBJ1-2, with TRBD1 as a possible D gene (6 bases). The CDR3 contains 18 residues. Per germline, CDR1 MNHEY and CDR2 SMNVEV (reference sequence). The ends were cut back, 5 bases at V and 2 bases at J, with 24 bases in the middle.

This clonotype was observed a handful of times. The CDR3 loop reads CASSYSLTGGLGNEQFF. The CDR3 region has the DNA TGTGCCAGCAGTTACTCTTTAACGGGAGGATTGGGCAATGAGCAGTTCTTC. The gene calls are TRBV6-2 or TRBV6-3 and TRBJ2-1, with TRBD2 matching over 7 bases. Germline lookup yields CDR1 MNHEY and CDR2 SVGEGT. V shed 0 bases and J 6 bases; nucleotides not matched to a gene: 11. The CDR3 extends over 17 amino acids.

This clonotype was detected only once. The genes are TRBV6-1 and TRBJ1-5; possible D gene TRBD1, 6 bases. The CDR3 has 19 amino acids. Germline V gene data show CDR1 as MNHNS and CDR2 as SASEGT. V lost 4 bases to trimming and J lost 6 bases, with 28 bases between them. The chain's CDR3 is CASSAKGAGQLERSQPQHF. CDR3 DNA: TGTGCCAGCAGTGCCAAGGGCGCTGGACAGCTAGAGAGGAGTCAGCCCCAGCATTTT.